The TCR beta chain described here comes from a study of blood T cell repertoires in COVID-19. Study details: Italy, Spain and the United States were the sources of the convalescent and acute COVID-19 samples. T cells, B-cell-depleted T cells, or PBMCs provided the cDNA or gDNA that served as material.

Using immunoSEQ multiplex PCR, the repertoire was profiled, and TCRdb retains in-frame clones only, with some absent. Among about 150,000 clones, roughly four fifths were seen once, and the ten largest hold about 29%. This clonotype was sampled from a woman aged 60-75 years with acute or convalescent COVID-19. The sequenced sample was peripheral blood.

The CDR3 reads CASSRTTGGYGYTF. In DNA, the CDR3 is TGTGCCAGCAGCCGGACGACAGGGGGCTATGGCTACACCTTC. This chain uses TRBV3-1 (or the pseudogene TRBV3-2) with TRBJ1-2, with 9 bases aligning to TRBD1. CDR1 and CDR2 from the germline V gene are LGHDT and YNNKEL (reference sequence). The CDR3 runs 14 residues. Germline trimming cut 4 bases from V and 4 bases from J; bases unmatched to any gene: 4.